This passage covers 21 T cell receptor beta chains from one sample sequenced in a study of cytomegalovirus exposure and HLA in healthy donors. PCR primers comprised 60 Vbeta and 13 Jbeta primers. Profiled with immunoSEQ multiplex PCR; TCRdb holds only in-frame clones, not every one. The sample has approximately 100,000 clones; just under 75% are singletons. The sequencing input was PBMCs. Receptors were obtained from a man aged 45 to 65 in good health and CMV-seropositive.

The V call is TRBV4-1, the J call TRBJ1-4; D unclear. V was cut by 0 bases and J by 8 bases, with 13 bases left in between. The CDR3 runs 15 residues. CDR1 and CDR2 (germline): MGHRA, YSYEKL. CDR3 coding DNA: TGCGCCAGCAGCCAAGATGTGGGTCCGGGGGAAAAACTGTTTTTT. The encoded protein is CASSQDVGPGEKLFF.

Here the CDR3 DNA reads TGTGCCAGTAGCGACATTCGGGGTGCCCAGTACTTC. Its translation: CASSDIRGAQYF. The J gene is TRBJ2-5, the V gene TRBV19, with D maybe TRBD2 (5 bases). The CDR3 totals 12 residues. CDR1 and CDR2 (germline): LNHDA, SQIVND (reference sequence). Trimming stripped 6 bases from V and 9 bases from J, with 14 bases between.

The chain employs TRBV19 and TRBJ2-7, with TRBD2 identical over 11 bases. Per the germline V gene, CDR1 is LNHDA and CDR2 is SQIVND (reference sequence). This CDR3 spans 13 amino acids. J lost 4 bases, V lost 5 bases, and 1 base had no gene match. In DNA, the CDR3 is TGTGCCAGTAGTCGACTAGCGGGGTACGAGCAGTACTTC. This encodes CASSRLAGYEQYF.

The rearrangement links TRBV10-3 to TRBJ1-6; D is possibly TRBD1 (5 bases). CDR1 ENHRY and CDR2 SYGVKD come from the germline V gene. The CDR3 spans 14 residues. Trimming pared 4 bases from V and 7 bases from J, leaving 11 bases between. The CDR3 DNA reads as TGTGCCATCAGTGCCCGGACACAAAATTCACCCCTCCACTTT. Its translation is CAISARTQNSPLHF.

This rearrangement joins TRBV14 to TRBJ1-1; TRBD1 matches 9 bases. CDR3 length equals 17 residues. With 0 bases clipped from V and 1 base from J, the junction kept 6 bases outside the gene matches. Germline V lookup: CDR1 SGHDN, CDR2 FVKESK. Here the CDR3 DNA reads TGTGCCAGCAGCCAAGATTGGGGACAGGGCGCGAACACTGAAGCTTTCTTT. Residues: CASSQDWGQGANTEAFF.

V is TRBV29-1 and J is TRBJ1-1; 7 bases are a match to TRBD1. The junction had 4 bases not matched to a gene; V was cut back by 1 base and J by 2 bases. The CDR3 spans 14 residues. The germline V gene has CDR1 SQVTM and CDR2 ANQGSEA. CDR3: CSVEVNRGNTEAFF. DNA of the CDR3: TGCAGCGTTGAAGTTAACAGGGGAAACACTGAAGCTTTCTTT.

In its sample, this clone was seen a few times. The chain couples TRBV5-1 to TRBJ1-1; 12 positions match TRBD1. Per the germline V gene, CDR1 is SGHRS and CDR2 is YFSETQ. There are 14 residues in the CDR3. With V trimmed by 2 bases and J by 7 bases, 3 bases remained unmatched. CDR3 bases: TGCGCCAGCAGCTTAGGGACAGGGGGCATTGAAGCTTTCTTT. Protein product: CASSLGTGGIEAFF.

This chain uses TRBV6-5 with TRBJ2-2; D is possibly TRBD2 (6 bases). The CDR3 contains 14 residues. The V gene's germline CDR1 is MNHEY and CDR2 SVGAGI. Trimming shortened V by 4 bases and J by 4 bases, and 10 bases separated the two germline ends. The CDR3 reads CASSWLGGTGELFF. Here the CDR3 DNA reads TGTGCCAGCAGTTGGTTGGGAGGCACCGGGGAGCTGTTTTTT.

The chain is built from TRBV2 and TRBJ1-1, with D possibly matching TRBD1 (6 bases). Trimming stripped 0 bases from V and 14 bases from J, with 16 bases between. CDR1 is SNHLY, CDR2 FYNNEI, per germline. There are 13 residues in the CDR3. CDR3 coding DNA: TGTGCCAGCAGTGAAGCGGGGGCCCTATTACGGTTCTTT. This gives the protein CASSEAGALLRFF.

This clone was seen a few times. The chain uses TRBV7-8 and TRBJ1-1, with TRBD1 matching 7 bases. Germline lookup yields CDR1 SGHVS and CDR2 FQNEAQ. The CDR3 is 13 amino acids. V gave up 5 bases and J gave up 5 bases; unmatched junction bases: 5. CDR3 in DNA: TGTGCCAGCAGCATAGACAGGGCGACTGAAGCTTTCTTT. Translating gives CASSIDRATEAFF.

The rearrangement joins TRBV9 to TRBJ1-2; D unresolved. CDR1 and CDR2 from the germline V gene are SGDLS and YYNGEE. The CDR3 loop spans 15 amino acids. V was trimmed by 3 bases and J by 0 bases, leaving 12 bases between them. The CDR3 DNA reads TGTGCCAGCAGCGCCTTTTCGACACCTAACTATGGCTACACCTTC. It encodes CASSAFSTPNYGYTF.

Comments on this clone: Its ends do not fully match the called genes, so a read error is possible. This chain links TRBV19 with TRBJ2-4, with D tentatively TRBD1 (6 bases). Germline V lookup: CDR1 LNHDA, CDR2 SQIVND (reference sequence). CDR3 size: 15 residues. The CDR3 sequence: CASTTPRAGENSQYF. The CDR3 nucleotides are TGTGCCAGTACCACCCCTCGGGCAGGGGAGAACAGTCAGTACTTC.

V is TRBV7-9 and J is TRBJ1-4; 8 bases map to TRBD1. Per germline, CDR1 SEHNR and CDR2 FQNEAQ (reference sequence). The CDR3 is 15 residues long. The trim removed 4 bases at V and 6 bases at J, leaving 7 bases unmatched. CDR3 nucleotide sequence: TGTGCCAGCAGCTCCTCCGGGACAGGAGATGAAAAACTGTTTTTT. Translation gives CASSSSGTGDEKLFF.

The gene calls are TRBV27 and TRBJ1-2; perhaps TRBD1 as D (6 bases). The CDR3 is made up of 12 amino acids. Trimming removed 5 bases from V and 10 bases from J, with 14 bases in between. Germline V gene sequence: CDR1 MNHEY, CDR2 SMNVEV (reference sequence). The CDR3 nucleotides read TGTGCCAGCAGTAACCAGGGGAATGTCTACACCTTC. This encodes CASSNQGNVYTF.

CDR3: CASSIGTGPVPQHF. In nucleotides, the CDR3 is TGTGCCAGTAGTATCGGGACAGGTCCCGTACCCCAGCATTTT. The rearrangement joins TRBV19 to TRBJ1-5; TRBD1 aligns across 8 bases. CDR1 is LNHDA and CDR2 is SQIVND in the germline V gene (reference sequence). CDR3 length: 14 amino acids. Trimming cost V 3 bases and J 10 bases; bases outside gene matches: 8.

This chain joins TRBV6-5 and TRBJ2-7; 8 bases fit TRBD1. This CDR3 comprises 13 residues. Germline V gives CDR1 MNHEY, CDR2 SVGAGI. The V and J ends lost 5 bases and 6 bases, in that order; junction bases with no gene match: 6. The CDR3: CASSTVQGGEQYF. Written as DNA, the CDR3 is TGTGCCAGCAGTACCGTACAGGGGGGCGAGCAGTACTTC.

This chain joins TRBV9 and TRBJ2-7; TRBD1 agrees at 8 bases. This CDR3 has 13 amino acids. The trim removed 7 bases at V and 6 bases at J, leaving 9 bases unmatched. CDR1 and CDR2 (germline): SGDLS, YYNGEE. CDR3 in DNA: TGTGCCAGCTCCTCCGGGACAGGCTCCGAGCAGTACTTC. This codes for CASSSGTGSEQYF. Together with reference TRBV9 and TRBJ2-7, the CDR3 gives the full variable domain: DSGVTQTPKHLITATGQRVTLRCSPRSGDLSVYWYQQSLDQGLQFLIQYYNGEERAKGNILERFSAQQFPDLHSELNLSSLELGDSALYFCASSSGTGSEQYFGPGTRLTVT.

CDR3 coding DNA: TGTGCCAGCTTGTCAGGGGATTCACCCCTCCACTTT. As protein: CASLSGDSPLHF. This chain uses TRBV6-1 with TRBJ1-6; TRBD1 might be the D (6 bases). The CDR3 sequence is 12 residues long. The germline V gene encodes CDR1 MNHNS and CDR2 SASEGT. Trimming took 8 bases from V and 8 from J, leaving 10 bases between them.

The J gene is TRBJ1-1, the V gene TRBV18, with a tentative D call TRBD1 (5 bases). From germline, CDR1 is KGHSH and CDR2 LQKENI. V was pared by 4 bases and J by 4 bases, with 22 bases between. This CDR3 has 17 residues. This chain's CDR3 is CASSRSRFSGDGTEAFF. DNA of the CDR3: TGTGCCAGCTCACGGTCCCGCTTTTCGGGGGATGGCACTGAAGCTTTCTTT.

V usage is TRBV5-1 and J usage is TRBJ2-5; 10 positions match TRBD2. V was pared by 0 bases and J by 2 bases, with 10 bases of the junction left unmatched. The CDR3 runs 18 residues. CDR1 and CDR2 (germline): SGHRS, YFSETQ. CDR3 sequence reads: CASSLGAGGVSGQETQYF. CDR3 nucleotide sequence: TGCGCCAGCAGCTTGGGAGCGGGAGGGGTCTCGGGACAAGAGACCCAGTACTTC.

The chain combines TRBV2 with TRBJ2-1; D might be TRBD2 (6 bases). CDR3 length: 14 amino acids. Germline CDR1 reads SNHLY; CDR2 reads FYNNEI. The V end lost 7 bases, the J end lost 5 bases, and 15 bases lay between the germline ends. The CDR3 DNA follows: TGTGCCAGCAAGGCCGGGAGTATAAACAATGAGCAGTTCTTC. Its protein is CASKAGSINNEQFF.